This TCR beta chain appears in the sequencing data of a study of blood T cell repertoires in COVID-19. Looking at the study overall: The cDNA or gDNA used as material had been derived from T cells, B-cell-depleted T cells, or PBMCs.

The Seattle patients, enrolled during active infection, were followed longitudinally. Per the original data handling: Counts of nucleated cells, estimated from reference gene primer amplification, were obtained. Generated by immunoSEQ multiplex PCR, the TCRdb table keeps only in-frame clones and is missing some. The V and J calls and clone size are taken from that table; D and trimming were inferred from the DNA. Among around 270,000 clones listed, around 85% were seen once. The receptor's source is a human donor with COVID-19, enrolled during active disease. The donor label of this sample is uncertain. Sequenced material: peripheral blood.

DNA of the CDR3: TGTGCCAGCAGGCGACAGGGGGCGGGGGAGCAGTTCTTC. It is translated as CASRRQGAGEQFF. The chain combines TRBV5-5 with TRBJ2-1; 10 nucleotides line up with TRBD1. From germline, CDR1 is SGHKS and CDR2 YYEKEE (reference sequence). The CDR3 runs 13 residues. V lost 5 bases and J lost 10; bases outside the gene matches: 6.